The 5 T cell receptor beta chains listed next were all sequenced from one sample in a study of blood T cell repertoires in COVID-19. Clones were sequenced by immunoSEQ multiplex PCR, and TCRdb holds only the in-frame ones, with some missing. The table shows 250,000 to 400,000 clones, with 85% occurring only once. Sequencing used PBMCs or T cells enriched from blood (not recorded which). Receptors originate from a woman aged 25 to 45 who had been exposed to COVID-19.

V is TRBV15 and J is TRBJ1-2, with 7 bases lining up with TRBD1. The CDR3 is made up of 15 amino acids. Germline assignment: CDR1 LNHNV and CDR2 YYDKDF (reference sequence). Unmatched junction bases numbered 3, after V lost 0 bases and J lost 2 bases. DNA for the CDR3: TGTGCCACCAGCAGAGATGGGACAGAGAACTATGGCTACACCTTC. Translated: CATSRDGTENYGYTF.

The genes are TRBV7-2 and TRBJ1-5; 9 bases are shared with TRBD1. V shed 5 bases, J shed 5 bases, and the junction held 1 base outside the gene matches. This CDR3 comprises 13 residues. Per germline, CDR1 SGHTA and CDR2 FQGNSA. This CDR3 is CASSRDRDQPQHF. As DNA, the CDR3 is TGTGCCAGCAGCCGGGACAGGGATCAGCCCCAGCATTTT.

The rearrangement joins TRBV6-1 to TRBJ1-3, with 7 bases matching TRBD1. The CDR3 loop spans 16 amino acids. V dropped 4 bases and J dropped 0; count of bases not matched to a gene: 6. CDR1 and CDR2 from the germline V gene are MNHNS and SASEGT. The CDR3 loop is CASSGQGFFSGNTIYF. CDR3 DNA: TGTGCCAGCAGTGGACAGGGTTTTTTCTCTGGAAACACCATATATTTT.

This clone was seen only a few times. The chain couples TRBV3-1 (or the pseudogene TRBV3-2) to TRBJ2-7; 11 bases are a match to TRBD2. The CDR3 covers 15 residues. J was trimmed by 1 base and V by 4 bases; bases with no gene match: 3. Germline lookup yields CDR1 LGHDT and CDR2 YNNKEL (reference sequence). The CDR3 loop reads CASSPLAGGSYEQYF. As DNA, the CDR3 is TGTGCCAGCAGCCCCTTAGCGGGAGGGTCCTACGAGCAGTACTTC.

The genes are TRBV6-5 and TRBJ2-7, with D possibly matching TRBD1 (6 bases). Germline CDR1 reads MNHEY; CDR2 reads SVGAGI. CDR3 length: 13 amino acids. V was clipped by 5 bases and J by 6 bases, with 14 bases between them. CDR3 residues: CASSPRGESEQYF. The CDR3 DNA follows: TGTGCCAGCAGTCCCAGGGGCGAAAGCGAGCAGTACTTC.